This T cell receptor (beta chain) was profiled in a study of response to subunit inactivated influenza vaccine. Germline V lookup: CDR1 DFQATT, CDR2 SNEGSKA (reference sequence). V was pared by 6 bases and J by 3 bases, with 14 bases of the junction left unmatched. This CDR3 spans 15 amino acids. About this clonotype: The target antigen is unknown.

Study-wide results and caveats: The authors proposed limited new T cell recruitment per seasonal influenza vaccination.

TCRdb re-derived calls from the RT-PCR reads in MiXCR, one entry per CDR3 protein. The profile shows 500,000 to 550,000 distinct CDR3 sequences, less than 8% of them singletons. This TCR came from a man aged 50 to 69 who received an inactivated influenza vaccine. This chain uses TRBV20-1 with TRBJ2-7; 7 bases align to TRBD1. Material: PBMCs from blood, obtained about 23 months after vaccination. Here the CDR3 reads CSANRKDRALYEQYF. CDR3 in DNA: TGCAGTGCCAACCGAAAAGACAGGGCCCTCTACGAGCAGTACTTC.